This T cell receptor beta chain appears in the sequencing data of a study of blood T cell repertoires in COVID-19. Study context: Italy, Spain and the United States were the sources of the convalescent and acute COVID-19 samples.

Assignments of participants to cohorts depended upon their own reported clinical history. V shed 0 bases and J shed 3 bases, with 5 bases lying between them. In germline, CDR1 is LNHNV, CDR2 YYDKDF (reference sequence). CDR3 length: 13 amino acids. This clone was observed once. Repertoires were generated with immunoSEQ multiplex PCR, while TCRdb's copy carries only in-frame clones and drops some. Of over 150,000 clones listed, 85% are singletons. The clonotype originates from a man aged 35 to 55 who had recovered from COVID-19. Sequenced sample: PBMCs or T cells enriched from blood (not recorded which). This sequence joins TRBV15 and TRBJ1-1; D gene unclear. This chain's CDR3 is CATSRDRDTEAFF. The CDR3, as DNA: TGTGCCACCAGCAGAGATCGGGACACTGAAGCTTTCTTT.